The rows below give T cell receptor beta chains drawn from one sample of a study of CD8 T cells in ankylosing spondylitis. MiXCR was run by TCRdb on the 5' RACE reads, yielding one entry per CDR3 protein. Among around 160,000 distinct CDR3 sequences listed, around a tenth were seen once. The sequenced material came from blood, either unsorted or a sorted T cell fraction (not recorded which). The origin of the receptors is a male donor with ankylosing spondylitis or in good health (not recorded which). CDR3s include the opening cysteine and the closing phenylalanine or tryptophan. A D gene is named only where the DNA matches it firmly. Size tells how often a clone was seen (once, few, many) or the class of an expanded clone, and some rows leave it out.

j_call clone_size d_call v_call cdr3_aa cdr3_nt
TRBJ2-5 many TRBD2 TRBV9 CASSVATSGRKETQYF TGTGCCAGCAGCGTAGCTACTAGCGGGCGGAAAGAGACCCAGTACTTC
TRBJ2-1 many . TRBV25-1 CASSEYGASWEQFF TGTGCCAGCAGTGAATATGGGGCTAGCTGGGAGCAGTTCTTC
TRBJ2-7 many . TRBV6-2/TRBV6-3 CASSYSPNRRARGSYEQYF TGTGCCAGCAGTTACTCACCCAATCGGAGGGCCCGGGGATCCTACGAGCAGTACTTC
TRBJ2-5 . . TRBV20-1 CSARRPSQETQYF TGCAGTGCTAGAAGACCGTCTCAAGAGACCCAGTACTTC
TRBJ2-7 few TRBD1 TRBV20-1 CSARGDRETYEQYF TGCAGTGCTAGGGGGGACAGGGAAACATACGAGCAGTACTTC
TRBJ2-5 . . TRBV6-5 CASSWDHQETQYF TGTGCCAGCAGTTGGGACCATCAAGAGACCCAGTACTTC
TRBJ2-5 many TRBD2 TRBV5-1 CASSSGLAGQETQYF TGCGCCAGCAGCTCCGGACTAGCGGGACAAGAGACCCAGTACTTC
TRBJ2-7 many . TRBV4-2 CASSPVGTGSPGYF .
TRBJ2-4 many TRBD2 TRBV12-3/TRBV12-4 CASSFPPGLAGKEAKNIQYF TGTGCCAGCAGTTTCCCCCCGGGACTAGCGGGAAAGGAGGCCAAAAACATTCAGTACTTC
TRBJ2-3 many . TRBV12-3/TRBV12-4 CASSQRARGDTQYF TGTGCCAGCAGTCAAAGGGCCCGTGGAGATACGCAGTATTTT
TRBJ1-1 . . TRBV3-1 CASSQGNYVAFF TGTGCCAGCAGCCAAGGGAATTACGTAGCTTTCTTT
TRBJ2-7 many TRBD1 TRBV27 CASSFTQGTGGYEQYF TGTGCCAGCAGTTTCACTCAAGGGACAGGGGGCTACGAGCAGTACTTC
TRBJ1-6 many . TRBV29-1 CSVAGEPNSPLHF TGCAGCGTTGCGGGAGAACCTAATTCACCCCTCCACTTT
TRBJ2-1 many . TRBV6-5 CASSSKQGVDEQFF TGTGCCAGCAGTTCTAAACAGGGAGTGGATGAGCAGTTCTTC
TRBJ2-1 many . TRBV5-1 CASSQDTWGNEQFF TGCGCCAGCAGCCAGGACACCTGGGGCAATGAGCAGTTCTTC
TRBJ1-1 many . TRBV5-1 CASSPLGRVNTEAFF TGCGCCAGCAGCCCCCTAGGACGGGTGAACACTGAAGCTTTCTTT
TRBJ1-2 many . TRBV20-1 CSASPRAYGYTF TGCAGTGCTTCCCCGAGAGCCTATGGCTACACCTTC
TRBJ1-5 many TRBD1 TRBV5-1 CASSPGTGIQPQHF TGCGCCAGCAGCCCCGGGACAGGGATTCAGCCCCAGCATTTT
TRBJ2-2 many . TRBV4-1 CASSQEATLTTGELFF TGCGCCAGCAGCCAAGAGGCGACACTGACCACCGGGGAGCTGTTTTTT
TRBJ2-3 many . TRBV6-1 CASSEAADTQYF TGTGCCAGCAGTGAAGCGGCAGATACGCAGTATTTT
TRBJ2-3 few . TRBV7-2 CASSYGLTDTQYF TGTGCCAGCAGTTACGGACTCACAGATACGCAGTATTTT
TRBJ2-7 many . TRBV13 CASSFRRGEQYF TGTGCCAGCAGCTTCCGGAGGGGCGAGCAGTACTTC
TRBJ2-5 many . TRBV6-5 CASSYRQGEAQETQYF TGTGCCAGCAGTTATAGGCAGGGAGAGGCCCAAGAGACCCAGTACTTC
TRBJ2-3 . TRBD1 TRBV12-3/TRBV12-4 CAIISKGQGATSSTDTQYF TGTGCCATCATTAGTAAGGGACAGGGGGCAACCTCTAGCACAGATACGCAGTATTTT
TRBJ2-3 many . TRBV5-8 CASSPGGGSTDTQYF TGTGCCAGCAGCCCAGGCGGGGGCAGCACAGATACGCAGTATTTT
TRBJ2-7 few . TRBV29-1 CSVEDRYRENAYEQYF TGCAGCGTTGAAGATCGATACAGGGAAAACGCCTACGAGCAGTACTTC
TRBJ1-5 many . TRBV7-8 CASSLGRQNNQPQHF TGTGCCAGCAGCTTAGGGAGACAGAACAATCAGCCCCAGCATTTT
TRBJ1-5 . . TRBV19 CASSIYSSNQPQHF TGTGCCAGTAGTATATACAGTAGCAATCAGCCCCAGCATTTT
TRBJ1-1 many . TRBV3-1 CASSQAGGSTEAFF TGTGCCAGCAGCCAAGCTGGGGGTAGTACTGAAGCTTTCTTT
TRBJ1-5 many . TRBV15 CATSTAGGLQPQHF TGTGCCACCAGCACAGCCGGGGGTCTTCAGCCCCAGCATTTT
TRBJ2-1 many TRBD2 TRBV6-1 CASSGFKRGEGLYEQFF TGTGCCAGCAGCGGATTTAAGCGGGGTGAGGGTTTATATGAGCAGTTCTTC
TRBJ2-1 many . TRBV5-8 CASSLADQVNYNEQFF TGTGCCAGCAGCTTGGCGGACCAAGTCAACTACAATGAGCAGTTCTTC
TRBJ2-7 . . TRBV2 CASIKGQSYEQYF TGTGCCAGCATAAAGGGACAATCCTACGAGCAGTACTTC
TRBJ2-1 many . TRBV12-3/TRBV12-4 CASSSEVYNEQFF TGTGCCAGCAGTTCGGAGGTATACAATGAGCAGTTCTTC
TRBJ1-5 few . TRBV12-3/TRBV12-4 CASSLDSFNQPQHF TGTGCCAGCAGCCTCGACAGCTTCAATCAGCCCCAGCATTTT
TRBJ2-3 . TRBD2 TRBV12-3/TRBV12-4 CASTGGADTQYF TGTGCCAGCACGGGAGGGGCTGATACGCAGTATTTT
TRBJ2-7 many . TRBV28 CASSLDRFIAYEQYF TGTGCCAGCAGTCTAGACAGGTTTATAGCCTACGAGCAGTACTTC
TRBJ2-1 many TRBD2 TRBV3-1 CASSHIPSSGGPGNEQFF TGTGCCAGCAGTCACATCCCCTCTAGCGGGGGGCCTGGCAATGAGCAGTTCTTC
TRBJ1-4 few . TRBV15 CATSTAREGRGTHEKLFF TGTGCCACCAGCACCGCCAGGGAGGGACGGGGAACGCATGAAAAACTGTTTTTT
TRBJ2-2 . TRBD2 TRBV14 CASSQVSGRNTGELFF TGTGCCAGCAGCCAAGTTAGCGGGAGGAACACCGGGGAGCTGTTTTTT
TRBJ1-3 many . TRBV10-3 CAISELADTIYF TGTGCCATCAGTGAGTTAGCCGACACCATATATTTT
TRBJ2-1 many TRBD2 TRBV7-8 CASSPGTSGRSYNEQFF TGTGCCAGCAGCCCTGGGACTAGCGGGAGATCCTACAATGAGCAGTTCTTC
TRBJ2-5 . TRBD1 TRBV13 CASSPRQGGDQETQYF TGTGCCAGCAGCCCCCGACAGGGTGGGGACCAAGAGACCCAGTACTTC
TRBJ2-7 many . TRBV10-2 CASSDGSLRGSSYEQYF TGCGCCAGCAGTGACGGTAGTTTACGGGGGAGCTCCTACGAGCAGTACTTC
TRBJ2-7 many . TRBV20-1 CSARDKGTGRYEQYF TGCAGTGCTAGAGATAAAGGGACCGGTCGCTACGAGCAGTACTTC
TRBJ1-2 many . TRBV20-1 CSAGERRDGYTF TGCAGTGCGGGAGAGAGGCGCGATGGCTACACCTTC
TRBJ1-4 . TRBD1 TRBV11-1 CASSAYRGQGFTNEKLFF TGTGCCAGCAGCGCGTATCGTGGACAGGGGTTCACTAATGAAAAACTGTTTTTT
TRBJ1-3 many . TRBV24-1 CAKLIGYSGNTIYF TGTGCCAAGTTGATCGGCTACTCTGGAAACACCATATATTTT